The 32 T cell receptor beta chains below were found in one sample sequenced in a study of beta chain features in type 1 diabetes. Investigators reverse transcribed all isolated RNA, so they sequenced expressed TCRB transcripts. Sequencing was performed with immunoSEQ multiplex PCR; in TCRdb, only in-frame clones are kept and a portion is missing. The sample includes around 650,000 clones, over 10% seen only once; the top ten take around 0.12%. Study-level points and caveats: Moderate yet significant TCRB CDR3 shortening was seen in Type 1 diabetes patients in all four CD4+ subsets.

No antigen has been assigned to these receptors. The sequenced material came from naive CD4+ T cells from blood. These receptors all stem from a young man with type 1 diabetes.

Concerning this clone itself: The sample holds other DNA sequences that translate to the same CDR3. The rearrangement joins TRBV2 to TRBJ1-5; D unclear. CDR1 and CDR2 (germline): SNHLY, FYNNEI. The CDR3 contains 13 residues. The germline V and J ends were trimmed by 7 bases and 0 bases, with 7 bases remaining between them. The CDR3 region is CASKRDSNQPQHF. DNA of the CDR3: TGTGCCAGCAAGAGGGATAGCAATCAGCCCCAGCATTTT.

This clone came up a few times. This chain joins TRBV5-1 and TRBJ2-2, with a tentative D call TRBD2 (6 bases). The CDR3 runs to 14 residues. CDR1 is SGHRS and CDR2 is YFSETQ in the germline V gene. The V end was cut by 5 bases, the J end by 6 bases, with 14 bases between. The chain's CDR3 is CASRSVADAGELFF. In nucleotides, the CDR3 is TGCGCCAGCAGGTCGGTAGCGGATGCCGGGGAGCTGTTTTTT.

For this clone: Other DNA variants within this sample encode the same CDR3. V usage is TRBV30 and J usage is TRBJ2-5; D is unclear. V lost 1 base to trimming and J lost 4 bases, with 4 bases between them. There are 11 residues in the CDR3. The germline CDR1 and CDR2 sequences are GTSNPN and SVGIG (reference sequence). Written as DNA, the CDR3 is TGTGCCTGGAGTGGGGGAGAGACCCAGTACTTC. It yields the protein CAWSGGETQYF.

The V and J genes are TRBV29-1 and TRBJ2-5; D ambiguous. V dropped 4 bases and J dropped 5 bases, with 14 bases sitting between them. Per germline, CDR1 SQVTM and CDR2 ANQGSEA. The CDR3 is 13 amino acids. This chain's CDR3 is CSVVLQPQETQYF. The CDR3 coding sequence is TGCAGCGTTGTTCTGCAGCCCCAGGAGACCCAGTACTTC.

This clone was picked up a small number of times. This chain uses TRBV9 with TRBJ2-1; D perhaps matches TRBD1 (5 bases). The CDR3 runs 16 residues. V lost 0 bases, J lost 6 bases, and 16 bases lay in between. Germline CDR1 reads SGDLS; CDR2 reads YYNGEE. The CDR3 DNA reads as TGTGCCAGCAGCGTAGGGCCCACATACGACAGCAATGAGCAGTTCTTC. It encodes CASSVGPTYDSNEQFF.

This clone was seen a few times. The rearrangement joins TRBV5-1 to TRBJ2-1, with 11 nucleotides matching TRBD2. This CDR3 spans 15 amino acids. Germline V CDR1 and CDR2: SGHRS, YFSETQ. V shed 4 bases, J shed 4 bases, and the junction held 4 bases outside the gene matches. Here the CDR3 DNA reads TGCGCCAGCAGCCTCCTAGCGGGGGGTTACAATGAGCAGTTCTTC. It translates to CASSLLAGGYNEQFF.

This clone was recorded a few times. V is TRBV28 and J is TRBJ2-5; the D call may be TRBD1 or TRBD2 (6 bases each). V lost 3 bases to trimming and J lost 5 bases, with 16 bases between them. The CDR3 has 15 residues. Germline CDR1 reads MDHEN; CDR2 reads SYDVKM. The CDR3 nucleotides read TGTGCCAGCAGTTTGGGGGGCCCCACTGGGGAGACCCAGTACTTC. Protein product: CASSLGGPTGETQYF.

V is TRBV7-2 and J is TRBJ1-6, with no clear D. The V and J ends lost 1 base and 10 bases respectively, with 14 bases between them. The CDR3 runs to 15 residues. Looked up from germline, CDR1 is SGHTA and CDR2 is FQGNSA. The DNA of the CDR3 is TGTGCCAGCAGCTTAGTAGTAGGACTCGAGTCACCCCTCCACTTT. Translation gives CASSLVVGLESPLHF. Looking up the rest from reference TRBV7-2 and TRBJ1-6 gives the full variable domain: GAGVSQSPSNKVTEKGKDVELRCDPISGHTALYWYRQSLGQGLEFLIYFQGNSAPDKSGLPSDRFSAERTGGSVSTLTIQRTQQEDSAVYLCASSLVVGLESPLHFGNGTRLTVT.

The J gene is TRBJ2-7, the V gene TRBV4-2, with unresolved D. V was pared by 0 bases and J by 3 bases, with 15 bases between. Germline V CDR1 and CDR2: LGHNA, YNFKEQ. There are 16 residues in the CDR3. CDR3: CASSQEAIPGSYEQYF. For the CDR3, the DNA is TGTGCCAGCAGCCAAGAAGCCATTCCTGGCAGCTACGAGCAGTACTTC.

This clone was found a few times. V is TRBV7-9 and J is TRBJ1-1; 7 nucleotides align to TRBD1. The CDR3 runs to 12 residues. Germline V CDR1 and CDR2: SEHNR, FQNEAQ (reference sequence). Trimming removed 7 bases from V and 3 bases from J; junction bases left unmatched: 2. The CDR3 coding sequence is TGTGCCAGCATCGACAGGGACACTGAAGCTTTCTTT. It encodes CASIDRDTEAFF.

In its sample, this clone was seen a few times. V and J are TRBV5-8 and TRBJ1-4, with D maybe TRBD1 (5 bases). The V gene's germline CDR1 is SGHTS and CDR2 YDEGEE. The CDR3 contains 13 residues. Trimming shortened V by 4 bases and J by 13 bases, and 17 bases separated the two germline ends. As DNA, the CDR3 is TGTGCCAGCAGCCCCGATCGACAGTTCGGACTGTTTTTT. Translated: CASSPDRQFGLFF.

The V call is TRBV12-5, the J call TRBJ1-1; a weak D match, TRBD1 (6 bases). The germline V gene encodes CDR1 LGHNT and CDR2 FRNRAP. This CDR3 is built from 14 residues. Deletions cut 5 bases from V and 1 base from J, with 11 bases between. For the CDR3, the DNA is TGTGCTAGTGGTGACAGGACCGCGAACACTGAAGCTTTCTTT. It yields the protein CASGDRTANTEAFF.

V usage is TRBV28 and J usage is TRBJ2-7, with 7 bases matching TRBD2. The CDR3 extends over 12 amino acids. Per germline, CDR1 MDHEN and CDR2 SYDVKM. With 6 bases clipped from V and 4 bases from J, the junction kept 3 bases outside the gene matches. Here the CDR3 DNA reads TGTGCCAGCAGGCTGGGGGGGTACGAGCAGTACTTC. The encoded protein is CASRLGGYEQYF.

This clone was counted between two and nine times. The CDR3 nucleotides read TGTGCCAGCAGCTTAGGCGGACAGGGGAGTATAGATACGCAGTATTTT. Translated: CASSLGGQGSIDTQYF. The gene calls are TRBV7-9 and TRBJ2-3; 9 bases are a match to TRBD1. After removal of 1 base from V and 5 bases from J, the junction contained 7 bases not matched to a gene. The CDR3 spans 16 residues. Per the germline V gene, CDR1 is SEHNR and CDR2 is FQNEAQ (reference sequence).

The chain links TRBV4-3 to TRBJ2-1; TRBD2 agrees at 15 bases. The CDR3 extends over 18 amino acids. CDR1 is LGHNA and CDR2 is YSLEER in the germline V gene. Losses at the gene ends were 2 bases for V and 2 bases for J; bases not matched to a gene: 4. CDR3 protein: CASSQRGLAGGTYNEQFF. The CDR3 DNA follows: TGCGCCAGCAGCCAACGGGGACTAGCGGGGGGAACCTACAATGAGCAGTTCTTC.

This clone has more than one count but fewer than ten. The gene calls are TRBV29-1 and TRBJ1-5; D may be TRBD1 (5 bases). CDR1 is SQVTM and CDR2 is ANQGSEA in the germline V gene. The CDR3 is 12 amino acids. V shed 6 bases and J shed 6 bases, with 12 bases lying between them. CDR3 sequence reads: CSVGDVGQPQHF. The CDR3 nucleotides are TGCAGCGTAGGGGACGTTGGTCAGCCCCAGCATTTT.

This clone was seen only a few times. This chain uses TRBV14 with TRBJ1-6; D is unresolved. This CDR3 comprises 15 residues. Deletions cut 0 bases from V and 6 bases from J, with 9 bases between. Germline V gene data show CDR1 as SGHDN and CDR2 as FVKESK. CDR3: CASSQDQVPNSPLHF. In DNA form, the CDR3 reads TGTGCCAGCAGCCAAGATCAGGTTCCTAATTCACCCCTCCACTTT.

Only a few counts were recorded for this clone. The V gene is TRBV6-5, the J gene TRBJ1-5; D is ambiguous. In germline, CDR1 is MNHEY, CDR2 SVGAGI. The CDR3 runs 14 residues. Trimming took off 9 bases at V and 9 bases at J, with 21 bases between the two ends. DNA for the CDR3: TGTGCCAGTAAGGAGGTCGGCGGATTAGGGCCCCAGCATTTT. The encoded protein is CASKEVGGLGPQHF.

This chain uses TRBV7-2 with TRBJ1-1; 7 bases align to TRBD1. The CDR3 sequence is 15 residues long. The V segment lost 0 bases and the J segment 6 bases; nucleotides outside the gene matches: 7. In germline, CDR1 is SGHTA, CDR2 FQGNSA. The CDR3 loop is CASSLAGQGVAEAFF. The CDR3 DNA is TGTGCCAGCAGCTTAGCTGGCCAGGGGGTCGCTGAAGCTTTCTTT.

This clone was seen a handful of times. Because the CDR3's place on the DNA is in doubt, the DNA is left out and the CDR3 is given as listed by TCRdb. This rearrangement joins TRBV21-1 to TRBJ2-7; TRBD1, the D gene given by the table, was not confirmed from the DNA. TRBV21-1 is flagged as a pseudogene. The length of the CDR3 is 15 amino acids, counting both ends. The CDR3 region is CASSFGQGNLYEQYF.

This clone was counted only a few times. CDR3: CASSFADTQYF. The CDR3 region has the DNA TGTGCCAGCAGCTTCGCAGATACGCAGTATTTT. The chain links TRBV7-2 to TRBJ2-3, with no clear D. The CDR3 is 11 residues long. V gave up 3 bases and J gave up 4 bases, with 2 bases separating them. Germline loops: CDR1 SGHTA, CDR2 FQGNSA.

This clone has only a few counts. V and J are TRBV5-5 and TRBJ2-2; either TRBD1 or TRBD2 may fit D (5 bases each). The length of the CDR3 is 16 residues. Germline V gene sequence: CDR1 SGHKS, CDR2 YYEKEE (reference sequence). The V and J ends lost 0 bases and 3 bases respectively, with 12 bases between them. The CDR3 DNA sequence: TGTGCCAGCAGCTTGGCCCCTAGCAGGGACACCGGGGAGCTGTTTTTT. The encoded protein is CASSLAPSRDTGELFF. Full variable domain (missing parts from reference TRBV5-5 and TRBJ2-2): DAGVTQSPTHLIKTRGQQVTLRCSPISGHKSVSWYQQVLGQGPQFIFQYYEKEERGRGNFPDRFSARQFPNYSSELNVNALLLGDSALYLCASSLAPSRDTGELFFGEGSRLTVL.

The chain couples TRBV18 to TRBJ2-7; D uncertain. Germline V gene sequence: CDR1 KGHSH, CDR2 LQKENI. This CDR3 has 14 amino acids. V was cut by 1 base and J by 1 base, with 8 bases left in between. The CDR3 nucleotides are TGTGCCAGCTCACCACGGTCCAATTCCTACGAGCAGTACTTC. It codes for CASSPRSNSYEQYF.

The V call is TRBV15, the J call TRBJ1-2; D remains unclear. CDR1 and CDR2 (germline): LNHNV, YYDKDF (reference sequence). CDR3 length equals 15 residues. V was cut by 0 bases and J by 1 base, with 9 bases left in between. The CDR3 DNA reads as TGTGCCACCAGCAGAGATCGTGGCGGTAACTATGGCTACACCTTC. It codes for CATSRDRGGNYGYTF.

The chain links TRBV5-4 to TRBJ2-3, with a weak D call TRBD1 (5 bases). The CDR3 length is 15 residues. Trimming removed 4 bases at V and 4 bases at J, with 16 bases between. Germline-derived CDR1 and CDR2 are SGHNT and YYREEE (reference sequence). The CDR3 sequence: CASSRTPFGADTQYF. The DNA of the CDR3 is TGTGCCAGCAGCCGGACACCCTTTGGGGCAGATACGCAGTATTTT.

The V and J genes are TRBV11-2 and TRBJ2-7; possibly TRBD1 for D (5 bases). This CDR3 comprises 15 residues. Germline-derived CDR1 and CDR2 are SGHAT and FQNNGV. V lost 5 bases, J lost 7 bases, and 21 bases lay in between. The CDR3 DNA reads as TGTGCCAGCAGCCGTGTCCGGCAGGGTGAGATTGAGCAGTACTTC. It encodes CASSRVRQGEIEQYF. Filled out from reference TRBV11-2 and TRBJ2-7, the complete variable domain reads EAGVAQSPRYKIIEKRQSVAFWCNPISGHATLYWYQQILGQGPKLLIQFQNNGVVDDSQLPKDRFSAERLKGVDSTLKIQPAKLEDSAVYLCASSRVRQGEIEQYFGPGTRLTVT.

This chain links TRBV2 with TRBJ1-5; 8 nucleotides agree with TRBD1. Germline-derived CDR1 and CDR2 are SNHLY and FYNNEI. The CDR3 is 14 amino acids. V was pared by 7 bases and J by 7 bases, with 9 bases of the junction left unmatched. The CDR3 protein is CASTGQGWRQPQHF. The CDR3, as DNA: TGTGCCAGCACAGGACAGGGTTGGCGGCAGCCCCAGCATTTT.

V gene TRBV7-9 combines with J gene TRBJ1-1; D call uncertain. Germline CDR1 and CDR2: SEHNR and FQNEAQ (reference sequence). V dropped 3 bases and J dropped 1 base, with 9 bases sitting between them. This CDR3 is 14 amino acids long. The CDR3 coding sequence is TGTGCCAGCAGCTTTATAACAGAGAACACTGAAGCTTTCTTT. Translating it yields CASSFITENTEAFF.

The chain has TRBV7-9 and TRBJ2-6; 9 bases are shared with TRBD1. CDR1 is SEHNR and CDR2 is FQNEAQ in the germline V gene (reference sequence). The length of the CDR3 is 15 residues. V shed 5 bases and J 6 bases; nucleotides not matched to a gene: 5. This chain's CDR3 is CASSLQGALANVLTF. The CDR3 DNA follows: TGTGCCAGCAGCCTACAGGGGGCCCTGGCCAACGTCCTGACTTTC.

V and J are TRBV2 and TRBJ1-2; D perhaps matches TRBD1 (5 bases). CDR1 is SNHLY and CDR2 is FYNNEI in the germline V gene. Trimming cost V 2 bases and J 6 bases, with 13 bases left between them. The CDR3 has 14 amino acids. The CDR3 is CASSELVGTDGYTF. CDR3 sequence (DNA): TGTGCCAGCAGTGAATTGGTAGGGACGGATGGCTACACCTTC.

This chain joins TRBV5-1 and TRBJ1-6; 8 bases align to TRBD1. V shed 7 bases and J 5 bases; nucleotides not matched to a gene: 2. This CDR3 region has 13 residues. The germline V gene encodes CDR1 SGHRS and CDR2 YFSETQ. CDR3 coding DNA: TGCGCCAGCGCAGGGGGCGATAATTCACCCCTCCACTTT. It codes for CASAGGDNSPLHF.

The V and J genes are TRBV6-6 and TRBJ2-2; TRBD2 matches 8 bases. The trim removed 4 bases at V and 2 bases at J, leaving 6 bases unmatched. CDR3 length: 16 residues. Germline lookup yields CDR1 MNHNY and CDR2 SVGAGI (reference sequence). The CDR3 DNA reads as TGTGCCAGCAGTTCCCCTGCGGGGGGCAACACCGGGGAGCTGTTTTTT. This encodes CASSSPAGGNTGELFF.